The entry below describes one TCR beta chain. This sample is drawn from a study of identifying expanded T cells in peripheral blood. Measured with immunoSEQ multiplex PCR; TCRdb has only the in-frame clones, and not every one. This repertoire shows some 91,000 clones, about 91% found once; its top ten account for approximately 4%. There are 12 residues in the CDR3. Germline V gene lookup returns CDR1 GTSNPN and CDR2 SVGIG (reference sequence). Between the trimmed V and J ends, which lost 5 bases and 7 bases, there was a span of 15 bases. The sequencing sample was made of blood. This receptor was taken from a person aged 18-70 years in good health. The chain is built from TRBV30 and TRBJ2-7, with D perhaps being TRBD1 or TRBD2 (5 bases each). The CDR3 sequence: CAWEGTALEQYF. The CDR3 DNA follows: TGTGCCTGGGAGGGGACGGCGCTTGAGCAGTACTTC. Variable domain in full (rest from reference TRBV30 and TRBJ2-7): SQTIHQWPATLVQPVGSPLSLECTVEGTSNPNLYWYRQAAGRGLQLLFYSVGIGQISSEVPQNLSASRPQDRQFILSSKKLLLSDSGFYLCAWEGTALEQYFGPGTRLTVT.